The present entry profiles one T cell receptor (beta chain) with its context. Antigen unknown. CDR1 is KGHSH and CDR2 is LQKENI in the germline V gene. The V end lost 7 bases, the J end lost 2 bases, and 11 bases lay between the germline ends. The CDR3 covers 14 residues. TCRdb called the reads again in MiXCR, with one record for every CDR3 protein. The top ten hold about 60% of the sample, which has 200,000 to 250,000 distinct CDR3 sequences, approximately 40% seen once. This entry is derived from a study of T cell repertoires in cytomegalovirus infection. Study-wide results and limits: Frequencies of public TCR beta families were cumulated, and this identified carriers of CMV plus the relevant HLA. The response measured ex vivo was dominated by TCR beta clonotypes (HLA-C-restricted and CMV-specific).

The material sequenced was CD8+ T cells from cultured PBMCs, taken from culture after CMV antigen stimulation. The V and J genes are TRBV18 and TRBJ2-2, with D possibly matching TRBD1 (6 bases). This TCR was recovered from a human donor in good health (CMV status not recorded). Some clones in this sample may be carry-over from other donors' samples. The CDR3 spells CASCPGQNTGELFF. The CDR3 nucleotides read TGTGCCAGCTGTCCGGGACAAAACACCGGGGAGCTGTTTTTT.